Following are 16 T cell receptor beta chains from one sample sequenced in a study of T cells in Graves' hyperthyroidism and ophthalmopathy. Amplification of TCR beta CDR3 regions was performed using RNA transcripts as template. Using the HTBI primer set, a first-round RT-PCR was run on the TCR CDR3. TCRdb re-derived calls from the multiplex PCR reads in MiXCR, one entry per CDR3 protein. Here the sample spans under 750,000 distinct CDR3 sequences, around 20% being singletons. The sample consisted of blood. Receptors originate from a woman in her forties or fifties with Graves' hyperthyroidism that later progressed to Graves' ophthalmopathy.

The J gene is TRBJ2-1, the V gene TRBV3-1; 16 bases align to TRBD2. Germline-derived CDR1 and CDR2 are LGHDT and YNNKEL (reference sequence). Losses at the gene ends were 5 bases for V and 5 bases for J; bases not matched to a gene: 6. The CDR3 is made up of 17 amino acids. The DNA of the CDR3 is TGTGCCAGCAGCGGGACTAGCGGGGGGGCCCTTAACAATGAGCAGTTCTTC. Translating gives CASSGTSGGALNNEQFF.

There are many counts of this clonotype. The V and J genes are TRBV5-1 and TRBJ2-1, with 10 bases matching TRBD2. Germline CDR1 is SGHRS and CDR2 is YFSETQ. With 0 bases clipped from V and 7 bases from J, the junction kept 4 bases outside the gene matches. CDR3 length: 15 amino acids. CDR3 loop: CASSLVASGSNEQFF. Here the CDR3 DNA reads TGCGCCAGCAGCTTGGTAGCTAGCGGGAGTAATGAGCAGTTCTTC.

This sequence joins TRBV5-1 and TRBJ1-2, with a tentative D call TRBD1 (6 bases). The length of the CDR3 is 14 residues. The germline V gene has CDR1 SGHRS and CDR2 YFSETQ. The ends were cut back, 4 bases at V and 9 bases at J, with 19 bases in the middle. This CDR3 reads CASSPVSGQSSYTF. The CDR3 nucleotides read TGCGCCAGCAGCCCCGTATCCGGACAGTCTAGCTACACCTTC. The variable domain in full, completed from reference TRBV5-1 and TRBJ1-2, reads KAGVTQTPRYLIKTRGQQVTLSCSPISGHRSVSWYQQTPGQGLQFLFEYFSETQRNKGNFPGRFSGRQFSNSRSEMNVSTLELGDSALYLCASSPVSGQSSYTFGSGTRLTVV.

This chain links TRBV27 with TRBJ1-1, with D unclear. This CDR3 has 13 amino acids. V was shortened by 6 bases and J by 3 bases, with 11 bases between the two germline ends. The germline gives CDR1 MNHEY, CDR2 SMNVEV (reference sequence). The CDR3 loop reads CASRSSLHTEAFF. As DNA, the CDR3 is TGTGCCAGCAGGTCGAGTTTGCACACTGAAGCTTTCTTT.

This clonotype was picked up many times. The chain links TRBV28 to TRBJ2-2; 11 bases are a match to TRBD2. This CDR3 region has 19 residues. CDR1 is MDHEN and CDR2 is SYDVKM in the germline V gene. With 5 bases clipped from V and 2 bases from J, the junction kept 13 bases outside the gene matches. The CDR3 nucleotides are TGTGCCAGCAGTCTGCTTACTAGCGGGGGACCGGTTAACACCGGGGAGCTGTTTTTT. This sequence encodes CASSLLTSGGPVNTGELFF.

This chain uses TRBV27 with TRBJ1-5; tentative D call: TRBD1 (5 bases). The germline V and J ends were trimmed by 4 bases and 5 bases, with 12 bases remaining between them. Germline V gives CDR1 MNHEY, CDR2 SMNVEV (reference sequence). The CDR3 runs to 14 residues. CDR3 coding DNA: TGTGCCAGCAGTTCGTGGCTAGGGGATCAGCCCCAGCATTTT. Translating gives CASSSWLGDQPQHF.

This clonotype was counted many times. CDR3 bases: TGTGCCAGCAGCTCGGGGACAGGGACTAACTATGGCTACACCTTC. Amino acids: CASSSGTGTNYGYTF. J is TRBJ1-2 and V is TRBV11-2, with 9 bases that match TRBD1. This CDR3 region has 15 residues. Germline V CDR1 and CDR2: SGHAT, FQNNGV. J gave up 0 bases and V 4 bases, and 3 bases lay outside the gene matches.

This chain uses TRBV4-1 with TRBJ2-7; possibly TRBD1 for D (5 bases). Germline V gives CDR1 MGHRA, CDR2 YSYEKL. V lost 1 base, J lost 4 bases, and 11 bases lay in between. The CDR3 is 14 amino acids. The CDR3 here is CASSQVPGLYEQYF. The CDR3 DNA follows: TGCGCCAGCAGCCAAGTTCCAGGGCTTTACGAGCAGTACTTC.

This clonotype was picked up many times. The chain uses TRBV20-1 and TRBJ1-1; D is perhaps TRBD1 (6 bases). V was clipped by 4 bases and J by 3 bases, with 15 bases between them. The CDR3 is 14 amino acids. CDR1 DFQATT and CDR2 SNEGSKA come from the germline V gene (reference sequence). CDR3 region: CSATGVGQDTEAFF. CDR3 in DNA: TGCAGTGCTACAGGGGTGGGCCAGGACACTGAAGCTTTCTTT.

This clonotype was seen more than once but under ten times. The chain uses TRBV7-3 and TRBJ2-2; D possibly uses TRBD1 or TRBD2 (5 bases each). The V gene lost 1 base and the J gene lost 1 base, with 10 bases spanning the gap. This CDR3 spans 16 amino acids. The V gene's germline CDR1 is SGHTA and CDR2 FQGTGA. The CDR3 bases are TGTGCCAGCAGCTTAATTAGGGGAGAGAACACCGGGGAGCTGTTTTTT. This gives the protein CASSLIRGENTGELFF.

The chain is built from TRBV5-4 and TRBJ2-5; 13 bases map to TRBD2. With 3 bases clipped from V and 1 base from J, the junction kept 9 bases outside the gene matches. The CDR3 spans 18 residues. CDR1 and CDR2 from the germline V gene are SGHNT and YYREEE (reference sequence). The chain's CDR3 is CASSSGTSGAPVQETQYF. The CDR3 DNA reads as TGTGCCAGCAGCTCCGGGACTAGCGGGGCACCCGTCCAAGAGACCCAGTACTTC.

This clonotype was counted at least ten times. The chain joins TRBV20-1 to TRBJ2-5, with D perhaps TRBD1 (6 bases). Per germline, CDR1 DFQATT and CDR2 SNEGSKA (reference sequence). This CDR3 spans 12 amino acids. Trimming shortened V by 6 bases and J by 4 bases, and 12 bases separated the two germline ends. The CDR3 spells CSAVGASETQYF. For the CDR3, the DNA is TGCAGTGCAGTGGGGGCATCAGAGACCCAGTACTTC.

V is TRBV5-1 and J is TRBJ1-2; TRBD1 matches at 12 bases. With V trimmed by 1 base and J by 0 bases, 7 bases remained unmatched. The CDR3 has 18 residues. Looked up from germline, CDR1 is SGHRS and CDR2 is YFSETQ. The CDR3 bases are TGCGCCAGCAGCTTGATGGGGACAGGGGGCCCCGCTAACTATGGCTACACCTTC. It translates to CASSLMGTGGPANYGYTF.

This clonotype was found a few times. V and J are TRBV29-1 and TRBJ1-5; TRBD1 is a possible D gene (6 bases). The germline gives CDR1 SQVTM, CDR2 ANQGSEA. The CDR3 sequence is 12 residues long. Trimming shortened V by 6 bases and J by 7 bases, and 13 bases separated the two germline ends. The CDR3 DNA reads TGCAGCGTCCGAGACGGGGGCCAGCCCCAGCATTTT. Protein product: CSVRDGGQPQHF.

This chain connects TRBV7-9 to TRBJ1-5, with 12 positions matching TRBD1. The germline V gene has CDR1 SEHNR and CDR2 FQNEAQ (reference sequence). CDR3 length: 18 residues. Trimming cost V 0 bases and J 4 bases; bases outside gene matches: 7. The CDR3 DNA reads TGTGCCAGCAGCTTAGCTTGGGACAGGGGGCCGAAGAATCAGCCCCAGCATTTT. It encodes CASSLAWDRGPKNQPQHF.

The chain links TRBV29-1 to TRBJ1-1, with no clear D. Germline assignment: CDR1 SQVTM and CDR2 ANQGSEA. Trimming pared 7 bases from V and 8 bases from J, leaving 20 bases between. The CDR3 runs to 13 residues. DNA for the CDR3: TGCAGCGCCACGGGGAGTTCGGCAGGCGAAGCTTTCTTT. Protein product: CSATGSSAGEAFF.